A selection of T cell receptor beta chains follows, all from one sample in a study of human CD8 memory T cell subsets. TCRdb reprocessed the 5' RACE reads, with one entry per CDR3 protein and no DNA. The sample includes thousands of distinct CDR3 sequences. Sequencing used CD8+ T cells from PBMCs. The receptor source for this set is a human donor in good health. Both conserved end residues are part of each CDR3. The size field is filled for only some rows; it gives once, few, many or a size class.

j_gene | v_gene | abundance | CDR3aa
TRBJ1-1 | TRBV2 | medium-sized | CASMVGYGAEAFF
TRBJ2-7 | TRBV10-3 | NA | CAISEVRGLGEQYF
TRBJ1-5 | TRBV29-1 | NA | CSVVLGGGNNQPQHF
TRBJ2-7 | TRBV11-2 | NA | CASSRFGSYEQYF
TRBJ2-7 | TRBV10-3 | NA | CAISGQATAYEQYF
TRBJ2-7 | TRBV27 | NA | CASSLSTPRQTRRYEQYF
TRBJ2-2 | TRBV4-1 | NA | CASSQTGTATGELFF
TRBJ2-1 | TRBV7-8 | NA | CASLRLAGGLDEQFF
TRBJ2-5 | TRBV7-9 | NA | CASSRDRAQETQYF
TRBJ2-1 | TRBV7-9 | NA | CASSPGLATSSYNEQFF
TRBJ2-2 | TRBV10-1 | medium-sized | CASSEQVDTGELFF
TRBJ2-5 | TRBV29-1 | medium-sized | CSVEAVAGETQYF
TRBJ2-2 | TRBV10-2 | NA | CASSILGPGELFF
TRBJ1-6 | TRBV11-2 | NA | CASSRWDGNNSPLHF
TRBJ2-5 | TRBV7-9 | medium-sized | CASSLSVGQETQYF